This entry lists 32 T cell receptor beta chains sequenced from one sample in a study of blood T cell repertoires in COVID-19. Assay used: immunoSEQ multiplex PCR; TCRdb lists only in-frame clones, some missing. The table lists some 300,000 clones, 90% of them singletons. Sequenced input: PBMCs or T cells enriched from blood (not recorded which). These receptors originate from a woman under 30 with acute COVID-19.

V is TRBV28 and J is TRBJ1-3; unclear D gene. Germline V lookup: CDR1 MDHEN, CDR2 SYDVKM. This CDR3 spans 13 amino acids. V gave up 5 bases and J gave up 6 bases, with 11 bases separating them. The CDR3: CASSRDSANTIYF. In DNA, the CDR3 is TGTGCCAGCAGTCGGGATTCGGCAAACACCATATATTTT. Combining the CDR3 with reference TRBV28 and TRBJ1-3 gives the whole variable domain DVKVTQSSRYLVKRTGEKVFLECVQDMDHENMFWYRQDPGLGLRLIYFSYDVKMKEKGDIPEGYSVSREKKERFSLILESASTNQTSMYLCASSRDSANTIYFGEGSWLTVV.

This clone appeared a single time. The rearrangement uses TRBV28 and TRBJ2-2, with TRBD2 matching 12 bases. Germline V lookup: CDR1 MDHEN, CDR2 SYDVKM. The CDR3 is 18 amino acids. V shed 6 bases and J 2 bases; nucleotides not matched to a gene: 10. CDR3 in amino acids: CASRPRLAGVKNTGELFF. The CDR3 DNA follows: TGTGCCAGCAGGCCCCGACTAGCGGGAGTTAAAAACACCGGGGAGCTGTTTTTT.

The J gene is TRBJ2-3, the V gene TRBV5-1; weak D call: TRBD2 (6 bases). V gave up 2 bases and J gave up 4 bases, with 11 bases separating them. Germline CDR1 and CDR2: SGHRS and YFSETQ. The CDR3 spans 14 residues. The CDR3 loop reads CASSLPSEADTQYF. CDR3 DNA sequence: TGCGCCAGCAGCTTACCTAGCGAGGCAGATACGCAGTATTTT. Based on the CDR3 plus reference TRBV5-1 and TRBJ2-3, the full variable domain is KAGVTQTPRYLIKTRGQQVTLSCSPISGHRSVSWYQQTPGQGLQFLFEYFSETQRNKGNFPGRFSGRQFSNSRSEMNVSTLELGDSALYLCASSLPSEADTQYFGPGTRLTVL.

The genes are TRBV5-6 and TRBJ2-1; 11 bases map to TRBD2. V gave up 2 bases and J gave up 5 bases; unmatched junction bases: 3. Germline CDR1 and CDR2: SGHDT and YYEEEE. The CDR3 is 15 residues long. CDR3 region: CASSFPGLADNEQFF. In DNA, the CDR3 is TGTGCCAGCAGCTTCCCGGGACTAGCGGACAATGAGCAGTTCTTC.

The chain joins TRBV18 to TRBJ2-2; D remains unclear. Germline V CDR1 and CDR2: KGHSH, LQKENI. This CDR3 has 14 residues. V dropped 3 bases and J dropped 2 bases, with 7 bases sitting between them. This chain's CDR3 is CASSPSTNTGELFF. Written as DNA, the CDR3 is TGTGCCAGCTCACCCAGTACAAACACCGGGGAGCTGTTTTTT.

The rearrangement joins TRBV18 to TRBJ1-5, with a weak D call TRBD1 (5 bases). Germline V CDR1 and CDR2: KGHSH, LQKENI. The CDR3 runs to 14 residues. Trimming pared 2 bases from V and 7 bases from J, leaving 12 bases between. The DNA for the CDR3 is TGTGCCAGCTCACCATCAGGGATCGAGCAGCCCCAGCATTTT. This sequence encodes CASSPSGIEQPQHF.

The rearrangement uses TRBV10-1 and TRBJ2-2, with D tentatively TRBD2 (5 bases). The germline CDR1 and CDR2 sequences are WNHNN and SYGVQD (reference sequence). CDR3 size: 13 residues. The V end lost 5 bases, the J end lost 3 bases, and 7 bases lay between the germline ends. The CDR3 sequence: CASSLGDTGELFF. In DNA, the CDR3 is TGCGCCAGCAGTCTCGGGGACACCGGGGAGCTGTTTTTT.

DNA of the CDR3: TGTGCCAGCAGCTTAGATATTCTTAGCGGGAGCTCCGGGGAGCTGTTTTTT. Translation: CASSLDILSGSSGELFF. The rearrangement links TRBV11-3 to TRBJ2-2, with TRBD2 matching 9 bases. The germline gives CDR1 SGHNT, CDR2 YENEEA. V shed 0 bases, J shed 6 bases, and the junction held 8 bases outside the gene matches. The CDR3 totals 17 residues.

The chain joins TRBV29-1 to TRBJ1-4; D may be TRBD1 (5 bases). CDR1 SQVTM and CDR2 ANQGSEA come from the germline V gene. V dropped 7 bases and J dropped 2 bases, with 14 bases sitting between them. The CDR3 loop spans 14 amino acids. In DNA form, the CDR3 reads TGCAGCGCTGGGGGGGGAGAGACTAATGAAAAACTGTTTTTT. This gives the protein CSAGGGETNEKLFF.

The chain uses TRBV15 and TRBJ1-5; D may be TRBD1 (5 bases). With 0 bases removed from V and 7 bases from J, the gap between germline ends came to 10 bases. The CDR3 runs 14 residues. Germline CDR1 is LNHNV and CDR2 is YYDKDF (reference sequence). DNA of the CDR3: TGTGCCACCAGCAGAGATAGGGGTTCCCAGCCCCAGCATTTT. It yields the protein CATSRDRGSQPQHF.

The V call is TRBV7-9, the J call TRBJ1-2; TRBD1 matches 11 bases. The V gene end was trimmed by 5 bases and the J gene end by 4 bases; junction bases not matched to a gene: 6. Germline V gives CDR1 SEHNR, CDR2 FQNEAQ (reference sequence). The CDR3 runs to 15 residues. CDR3 DNA sequence: TGTGCCAGCAGCCCCCGGACAGGGGGCGTCTATGGCTACACCTTC. Translation: CASSPRTGGVYGYTF.

The J gene is TRBJ2-7, the V gene TRBV29-1; 7 nucleotides line up with TRBD1. The V and J ends lost 4 bases and 2 bases, in that order; junction bases with no gene match: 5. The CDR3 is made up of 13 amino acids. Per the germline V gene, CDR1 is SQVTM and CDR2 is ANQGSEA. The chain's CDR3 is CSVGGQATYEQYF. The CDR3, as DNA: TGCAGCGTTGGTGGACAGGCGACCTACGAGCAGTACTTC.

The DNA for the CDR3 is TGTGCCAGCAGTTTACGCATACTCAAGCGATACAATGAGCAGTTCTTC. Translating gives CASSLRILKRYNEQFF. This chain uses TRBV27 with TRBJ2-1; D not certain. Germline values: CDR1 MNHEY, CDR2 SMNVEV (reference sequence). V was clipped by 2 bases and J by 4 bases, with 15 bases between them. The CDR3 sequence is 16 residues long.

The gene calls are TRBV27 and TRBJ2-7; 7 bases align to TRBD1. This CDR3 region has 14 residues. Germline V lookup: CDR1 MNHEY, CDR2 SMNVEV (reference sequence). With V trimmed by 3 bases and J by 7 bases, 9 bases remained unmatched. The CDR3 region is CASSFEGAMGEQYF. As DNA, the CDR3 is TGTGCCAGCAGTTTTGAGGGGGCTATGGGGGAGCAGTACTTC.

The gene calls are TRBV6-6 and TRBJ2-2, with 8 bases aligning to TRBD2. From germline, CDR1 is MNHNY and CDR2 SVGAGI (reference sequence). The CDR3 totals 15 residues. V dropped 2 bases and J dropped 4; count of bases not matched to a gene: 3. The CDR3, as DNA: TGTGCCAGCAGTTACCGTAGCGGGGTCACCGGGGAGCTGTTTTTT. Translated: CASSYRSGVTGELFF.

This chain uses TRBV2 with TRBJ2-1; 8 bases align to TRBD2. The CDR3 totals 15 residues. The V gene's germline CDR1 is SNHLY and CDR2 FYNNEI. J was trimmed by 0 bases and V by 5 bases; bases with no gene match: 3. CDR3 DNA: TGTGCCAGCAGTTATAGCGGGATCTCCTACAATGAGCAGTTCTTC. It translates to CASSYSGISYNEQFF. Complete variable domain (other parts from reference TRBV2 and TRBJ2-1): EPEVTQTPSHQVTQMGQEVILRCVPISNHLYFYWYRQILGQKVEFLVSFYNNEISEKSEIFDDQFSVERPDGSNFTLKIRSTKLEDSAMYFCASSYSGISYNEQFFGPGTRLTVL.

The gene calls are TRBV18 and TRBJ2-7; 8 nucleotides line up with TRBD2. Losses at the gene ends were 4 bases for V and 2 bases for J; bases not matched to a gene: 13. CDR1 and CDR2 from the germline V gene are KGHSH and LQKENI. The CDR3 is 17 residues long. The CDR3 loop reads CASSQYGAGAGTYEQYF. CDR3 DNA: TGTGCCAGCTCACAATATGGAGCGGGAGCGGGCACCTACGAGCAGTACTTC.

This chain links TRBV2 with TRBJ1-2; D not resolved. This CDR3 spans 13 amino acids. Germline CDR1 is SNHLY and CDR2 is FYNNEI. The ends were cut back, 7 bases at V and 6 bases at J, with 15 bases in the middle. The CDR3 spells CASTQEGPNGYTF. The CDR3 DNA sequence: TGTGCCAGCACGCAGGAGGGCCCTAATGGCTACACCTTC.

The chain is built from TRBV27 and TRBJ1-1; D remains ambiguous. Germline CDR1 reads MNHEY; CDR2 reads SMNVEV (reference sequence). Trimming removed 2 bases from V and 2 bases from J, with 15 bases in between. The CDR3 has 16 amino acids. The CDR3 DNA sequence: TGTGCCAGCAGTTTAAGGGTTTCCCCGGGAAACACTGAAGCTTTCTTT. It specifies CASSLRVSPGNTEAFF.

This clone was observed a handful of times. This chain uses TRBV7-9 with TRBJ1-2; 8 bases fit TRBD1. V trimming: 4 bases; J trimming: 5 bases; junction bases outside the gene matches: 6. Germline CDR1 and CDR2: SEHNR and FQNEAQ (reference sequence). CDR3 length: 14 amino acids. Here the CDR3 DNA reads TGTGCCAGCAGCTACGGGGACAGGATTTATGGCTACACCTTC. This translates into CASSYGDRIYGYTF.

CDR3 loop: CASSPYQGGGYEQYF. CDR3 DNA: TGTGCCAGCAGCCCCTACCAGGGGGGAGGATACGAGCAGTACTTC. This sequence joins TRBV7-9 and TRBJ2-7, with D maybe TRBD1 (7 bases). This CDR3 comprises 15 residues. Germline CDR1 is SEHNR and CDR2 is FQNEAQ (reference sequence). Trimming took 5 bases from V and 4 from J, leaving 18 bases between them.

CDR3 DNA sequence: TGTGCCAGCAGTCCCGACAGGGGGCCAGATACGCAGTATTTT. Protein product: CASSPDRGPDTQYF. The chain employs TRBV28 and TRBJ2-3; TRBD1 agrees at 10 bases. Per germline, CDR1 MDHEN and CDR2 SYDVKM. This CDR3 is 14 amino acids long. The ends lost 5 bases at V and 4 bases at J; junction bases unmatched: 3.

Only one count was recorded for this clone. The chain combines TRBV7-3 with TRBJ2-2, with 10 bases that match TRBD2. The germline V gene has CDR1 SGHTA and CDR2 FQGTGA. Germline trimming cut 2 bases from V and 6 bases from J; bases unmatched to any gene: 18. CDR3 size: 20 residues. CDR3 nucleotides: TGTGCCAGCAGCTTACTGGTCGTGGCTAGCGGGAGTTTAAGCCCCGGGGAGCTGTTTTTT. Its translation is CASSLLVVASGSLSPGELFF.

This chain uses TRBV2 with TRBJ1-6, with D perhaps matching TRBD1 (5 bases). Germline V gene sequence: CDR1 SNHLY, CDR2 FYNNEI. V was clipped by 6 bases and J by 7 bases, with 13 bases between them. This CDR3 is built from 14 residues. CDR3 protein: CASSRRTNNSPLHF. The CDR3 nucleotides are TGTGCCAGCAGCCGACGGACAAACAATTCACCCCTCCACTTT.

The chain links TRBV6-5 to TRBJ2-7; no firm D call. Germline V lookup: CDR1 MNHEY, CDR2 SVGAGI. The CDR3 runs 15 residues. Trimming pared 0 bases from V and 5 bases from J, leaving 14 bases between. In DNA form, the CDR3 reads TGTGCCAGCAGTTACTCCCCAATTGCGAAGAACGAGCAGTACTTC. It translates to CASSYSPIAKNEQYF.

This CDR3 is CASSPSPGLNSYEQYF. For the CDR3, the DNA is TGTGCCAGCAGCCCCTCCCCGGGACTAAATTCCTACGAGCAGTACTTC. The chain carries TRBV3-1 (or the pseudogene TRBV3-2) and TRBJ2-7, with TRBD2 matching over 7 bases. The CDR3 consists of 16 residues. The V gene's germline CDR1 is LGHDT and CDR2 YNNKEL (reference sequence). The V gene end was trimmed by 4 bases and the J gene end by 1 base; junction bases not matched to a gene: 10.

CDR3 bases: TGTGCCAGCAGTGTAGCTAGCGGGAACTACAATGAGCAGTTCTTC. This codes for CASSVASGNYNEQFF. V and J are TRBV6-1 and TRBJ2-1; 9 nucleotides align to TRBD2. Trimming at V came to 4 bases and at J to 3 bases, leaving 4 bases not matched to a gene. Germline values: CDR1 MNHNS, CDR2 SASEGT. The CDR3 length is 15 residues.

The DNA of the CDR3 is TGTGCCAGCAGGGAACTGATAACAGGGCCGGCGAACTATGGCTACACCTTC. Protein sequence: CASRELITGPANYGYTF. The chain employs TRBV28 and TRBJ1-2; a possible D gene is TRBD1 (6 bases). Trimming stripped 6 bases from V and 2 bases from J, with 22 bases between. Germline V gives CDR1 MDHEN, CDR2 SYDVKM. The CDR3 loop spans 17 amino acids.

The gene calls are TRBV28 and TRBJ1-6; D is ambiguous. The CDR3 is 12 residues long. Per the germline V gene, CDR1 is MDHEN and CDR2 is SYDVKM. Trimming pared 8 bases from V and 7 bases from J, leaving 9 bases between. The CDR3: CASGDGNSPLHF. The CDR3 region has the DNA TGTGCCAGCGGAGATGGCAATTCACCCCTCCACTTT.

This sequence joins TRBV12-3 or TRBV12-4 and TRBJ2-2; D is undetermined. V gave up 3 bases and J gave up 7 bases, with 3 bases separating them. This CDR3 is 11 amino acids long. Here the CDR3 reads CASSFRGELFF. In nucleotides, the CDR3 is TGTGCCAGCAGTTTCCGCGGGGAGCTGTTTTTT.

The chain combines TRBV3-1 (or the pseudogene TRBV3-2) with TRBJ1-1, with unresolved D. Germline assignment: CDR1 LGHDT and CDR2 YNNKEL (reference sequence). Trimming pared 1 base from V and 0 bases from J, leaving 6 bases between. This CDR3 has 14 amino acids. CDR3 bases: TGTGCCAGCAGCCAAGGGGGAGTGAACACTGAAGCTTTCTTT. As protein: CASSQGGVNTEAFF.

V and J are TRBV27 and TRBJ1-2; D remains unclear. Germline CDR1 and CDR2: MNHEY and SMNVEV (reference sequence). This CDR3 has 15 amino acids. Trimming cost V 1 base and J 8 bases, with 17 bases left between them. The CDR3 sequence is CASSLFSTGPKGYTF. In DNA, the CDR3 is TGTGCCAGCAGTTTATTCTCCACGGGTCCAAAAGGCTACACCTTC.